The clone carrying this TCR beta chain was counted only a few times. The target antigen is unknown. This CDR3 is built from 14 residues. The germline CDR1 and CDR2 sequences are LNHDA and SQIVND (reference sequence). V was cut by 3 bases and J by 9 bases, with 15 bases left in between. Amplified TCR beta CDR3 regions came from RNA transcripts. First-round RT-PCR with HTBI primers amplified the TCR CDR3 region. MiXCR, run by TCRdb on the multiplex PCR reads, gives a single entry per CDR3 protein. The sample carries approximately 400,000 distinct CDR3 sequences, 15% to 19% recorded once. This sample was taken from a study of T cells in Graves' hyperthyroidism and ophthalmopathy. Study conclusions and caveats: The majority of expanded thyroid clonotypes above 0.001 also appeared in blood.

The chain recombines TRBV19 with TRBJ2-1; weak D call: TRBD2 (5 bases). This receptor was obtained from a young woman with Graves' hyperthyroidism that later progressed to Graves' ophthalmopathy. Sequenced input: blood. CDR3: CASSISGRLGEQFF. CDR3 bases: TGTGCCAGTAGTATTAGTGGGAGACTGGGTGAGCAGTTCTTC.